Listed here is a single TCR beta chain. Reverse transcription used roughly 0.45 to 1 ug RNA and random hexamers. TCRdb fed the immunoSEQ multiplex PCR reads into MiXCR, producing one record per CDR3 protein. The table records about 84,000 distinct CDR3 sequences, around 93% of them present only once. This CDR3 region has 14 residues. With 7 bases removed from V and 0 bases from J, the gap between germline ends came to 11 bases. These data originate in a study of CD8 T cells in Susac syndrome. Healthy donors served as age- and sex-matched controls. TEMRA cells were enriched by FACS, while CD8+ and CD4+ T cells were obtained through a negative isolation that was performed magnetically.

The chain links TRBV12-3 or TRBV12-4 to TRBJ2-3; D call uncertain. The sequenced sample was CD8+ T cells from PBMCs. The sequence derives from a human donor in good health. The CDR3 DNA follows: TGTGCCAGCACTGCGGTATCTAGCACAGATACGCAGTATTTT. Translated, it gives CASTAVSSTDTQYF.